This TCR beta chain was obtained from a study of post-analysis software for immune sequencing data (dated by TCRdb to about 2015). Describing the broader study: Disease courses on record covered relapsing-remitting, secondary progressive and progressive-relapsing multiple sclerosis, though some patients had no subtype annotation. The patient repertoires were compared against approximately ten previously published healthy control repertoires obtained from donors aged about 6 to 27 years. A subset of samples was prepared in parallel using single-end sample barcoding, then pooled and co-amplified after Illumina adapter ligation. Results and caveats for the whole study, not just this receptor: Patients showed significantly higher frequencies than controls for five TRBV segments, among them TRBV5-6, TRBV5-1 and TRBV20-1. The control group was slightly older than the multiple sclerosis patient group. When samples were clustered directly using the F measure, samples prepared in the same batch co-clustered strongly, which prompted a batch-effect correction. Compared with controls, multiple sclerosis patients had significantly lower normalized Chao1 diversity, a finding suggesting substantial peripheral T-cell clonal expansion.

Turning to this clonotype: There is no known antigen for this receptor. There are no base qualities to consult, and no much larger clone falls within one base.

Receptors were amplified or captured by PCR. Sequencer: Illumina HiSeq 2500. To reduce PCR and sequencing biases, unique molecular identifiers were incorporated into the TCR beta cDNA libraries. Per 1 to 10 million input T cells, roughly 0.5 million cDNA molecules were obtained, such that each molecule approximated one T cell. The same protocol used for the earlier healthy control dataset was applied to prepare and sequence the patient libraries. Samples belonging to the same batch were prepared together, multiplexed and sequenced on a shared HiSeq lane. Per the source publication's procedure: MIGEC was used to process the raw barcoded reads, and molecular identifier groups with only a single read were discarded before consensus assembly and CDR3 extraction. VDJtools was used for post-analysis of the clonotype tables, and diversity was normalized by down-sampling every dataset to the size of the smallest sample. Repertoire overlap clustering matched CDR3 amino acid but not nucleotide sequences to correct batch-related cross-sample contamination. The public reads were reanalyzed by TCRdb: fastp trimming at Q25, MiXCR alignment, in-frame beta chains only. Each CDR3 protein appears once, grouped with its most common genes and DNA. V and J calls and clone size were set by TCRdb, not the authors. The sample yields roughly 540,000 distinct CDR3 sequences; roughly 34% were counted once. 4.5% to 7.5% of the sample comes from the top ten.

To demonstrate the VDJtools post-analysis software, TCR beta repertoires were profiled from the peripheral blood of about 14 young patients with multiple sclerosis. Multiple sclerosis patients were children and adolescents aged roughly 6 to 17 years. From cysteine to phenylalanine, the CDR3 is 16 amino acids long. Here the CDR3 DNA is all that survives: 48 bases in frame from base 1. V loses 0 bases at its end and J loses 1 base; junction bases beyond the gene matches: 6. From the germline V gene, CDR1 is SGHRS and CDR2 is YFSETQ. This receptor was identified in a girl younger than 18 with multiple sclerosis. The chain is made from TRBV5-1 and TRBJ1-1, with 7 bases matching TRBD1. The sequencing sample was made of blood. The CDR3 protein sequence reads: CASSLAAGGPNTEAFF. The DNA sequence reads TGCGCCAGCAGCTTGGCCGCAGGGGGACCGAACACTGAAGCTTTCTTT.